The rows below give T cell receptor beta chains drawn from one sample of a study of blood T cells in healthy people across ages. TCRdb passed the 5' RACE reads through MiXCR, listing each CDR3 protein once. The sample shows hundreds of thousands of distinct CDR3 sequences, 40% to 45% of them seen only once. The sequenced sample was blood. These receptors all come from a man aged 80 or over in good health. Each CDR3 is given with its conserved first and last residue. Each record gives: V gene, clone size, J gene, D gene, CDR3 DNA, CDR3 protein. A D gene is named only where the DNA matches it firmly. Clone size is given for some rows only: seen once, a few or many times, or a class if the clone is expanded.

V gene: TRBV9
clone size: .
J gene: TRBJ2-3
D gene: .
CDR3 DNA: TGTGCCAGCAGCGGCCGGCCCAATGGGGATACGCAGTATTTT
CDR3 protein: CASSGRPNGDTQYF

V gene: TRBV5-1
clone size: few
J gene: TRBJ2-1
D gene: TRBD1
CDR3 DNA: TGCGCCAGCAGCCCCGGAGGACAGGGCCTCCGTGAGCAGTTCTTC
CDR3 protein: CASSPGGQGLREQFF

V gene: TRBV5-1
clone size: few
J gene: TRBJ2-7
D gene: .
CDR3 DNA: TGCGCCAGCAGCTTGGGTGCAGTCGGCGACGAGCAGTACTTC
CDR3 protein: CASSLGAVGDEQYF

V gene: TRBV7-2
clone size: many
J gene: TRBJ1-2
D gene: .
CDR3 DNA: TGTGCCAGCAGCGTCCGGGACACTATCTATGGCTACACCTTC
CDR3 protein: CASSVRDTIYGYTF

V gene: TRBV25-1
clone size: few
J gene: TRBJ1-1
D gene: TRBD1
CDR3 DNA: TGTGCCAGCAGTGATCCGGGACAGGGCCTCACTGAAGCTTTCTTT
CDR3 protein: CASSDPGQGLTEAFF

V gene: TRBV4-3
clone size: .
J gene: TRBJ2-4
D gene: .
CDR3 DNA: TGCGCCAGCAGGGGCAGCCCCGGGGGAGCGGAAAACATTCAGTACTTC
CDR3 protein: CASRGSPGGAENIQYF

V gene: TRBV12-3/TRBV12-4
clone size: .
J gene: TRBJ2-5
D gene: TRBD2
CDR3 DNA: TGTGCCAGCAGTACCCGGACTAGCGGGGGGGGAATTCAGTACTTC
CDR3 protein: CASSTRTSGGGIQYF

V gene: TRBV7-2
clone size: .
J gene: TRBJ2-7
D gene: .
CDR3 DNA: TGTGCCAGCAACTTAGGGCGGGGTTCCTACAATGAGCAGTACTTC
CDR3 protein: CASNLGRGSYNEQYF

V gene: TRBV2
clone size: .
J gene: TRBJ1-5
D gene: .
CDR3 DNA: TGTGCCAGCAAGCGAGATGTCAATCAGCCCCAGCATTTT
CDR3 protein: CASKRDVNQPQHF

V gene: TRBV6-1
clone size: .
J gene: TRBJ2-7
D gene: .
CDR3 DNA: TGTGCCAGCAGTTGGCTCCCCTACGAGCAGTACTTC
CDR3 protein: CASSWLPYEQYF

V gene: TRBV20-1
clone size: .
J gene: TRBJ1-4
D gene: .
CDR3 DNA: TGCAGTGCTCACAGTCATGCCCCGAATGAAAAACTGTTTTTT
CDR3 protein: CSAHSHAPNEKLFF

V gene: TRBV12-3/TRBV12-4
clone size: few
J gene: TRBJ2-5
D gene: .
CDR3 DNA: TGTGCCAGTTCCCAGACGGGCCAGACCCAGTACTTC
CDR3 protein: CASSQTGQTQYF

V gene: TRBV6-2/TRBV6-3
clone size: .
J gene: TRBJ1-1
D gene: TRBD1
CDR3 DNA: TGTGCCAGCAGTGACCCGACAGGGCAGAACACTGAAGCTTTCTTT
CDR3 protein: CASSDPTGQNTEAFF

V gene: TRBV5-6
clone size: few
J gene: TRBJ1-4
D gene: .
CDR3 DNA: TGTGCCAGCAGCTTGGAGAGAACTATAAAACTGTTTTTT
CDR3 protein: CASSLERTIKLFF

V gene: TRBV6-2/TRBV6-3
clone size: .
J gene: TRBJ1-1
D gene: .
CDR3 DNA: TGTGCCAGCAGTTACCCTTTACGGGACGCTAACACTGAAGCTTTCTTT
CDR3 protein: CASSYPLRDANTEAFF

V gene: TRBV29-1
clone size: .
J gene: TRBJ2-5
D gene: .
CDR3 DNA: TGCAGCGTTGAAGATAGACAGCAGGAGACCCAGTACTTC
CDR3 protein: CSVEDRQQETQYF

V gene: TRBV29-1
clone size: few
J gene: TRBJ2-4
D gene: .
CDR3 DNA: TGCAGCGTTGAAGATGTTCTGCGGGACATTCAGTACTTC
CDR3 protein: CSVEDVLRDIQYF

V gene: TRBV7-2
clone size: few
J gene: TRBJ1-4
D gene: .
CDR3 DNA: TGTGCCAGCAGCTTAGTGGAGGGCTTTAATGAAAAACTGTTTTTT
CDR3 protein: CASSLVEGFNEKLFF

V gene: TRBV7-2
clone size: few
J gene: TRBJ2-5
D gene: TRBD1
CDR3 DNA: TGTGCCAGCAGCTTAGCCCTGACAGGGAATTTCGGGACCCAGTACTTC
CDR3 protein: CASSLALTGNFGTQYF

V gene: TRBV20-1
clone size: many
J gene: TRBJ1-6
D gene: TRBD1
CDR3 DNA: TGCAGTGCCCGCGGACAGGGTAATATTAATTCACCCCTCCACTTT
CDR3 protein: CSARGQGNINSPLHF

V gene: TRBV7-2
clone size: .
J gene: TRBJ1-2
D gene: TRBD1
CDR3 DNA: TGTGCCAGCATCAAATACAGGGGCGGCTACACCTTC
CDR3 protein: CASIKYRGGYTF

V gene: TRBV6-2/TRBV6-3
clone size: once
J gene: TRBJ2-2
D gene: .
CDR3 DNA: TGTGCCATCAATGGGGGAGCGAACACCGGGGAGCTGTTTTTT
CDR3 protein: CAINGGANTGELFF